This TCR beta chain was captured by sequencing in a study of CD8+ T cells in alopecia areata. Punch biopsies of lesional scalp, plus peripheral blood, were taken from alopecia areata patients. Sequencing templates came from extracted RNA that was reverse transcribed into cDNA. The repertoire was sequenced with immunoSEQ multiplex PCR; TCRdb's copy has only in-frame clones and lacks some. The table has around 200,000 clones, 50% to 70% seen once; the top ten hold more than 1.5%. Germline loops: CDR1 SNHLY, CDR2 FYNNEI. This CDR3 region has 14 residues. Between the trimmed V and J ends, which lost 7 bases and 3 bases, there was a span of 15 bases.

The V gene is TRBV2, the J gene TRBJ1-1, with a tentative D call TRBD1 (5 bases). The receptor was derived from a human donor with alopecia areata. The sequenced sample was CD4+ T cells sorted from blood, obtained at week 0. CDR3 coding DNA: TGTGCCAGCATCTCGGACAACTACTACACTGAAGCTTTCTTT. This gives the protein CASISDNYYTEAFF.